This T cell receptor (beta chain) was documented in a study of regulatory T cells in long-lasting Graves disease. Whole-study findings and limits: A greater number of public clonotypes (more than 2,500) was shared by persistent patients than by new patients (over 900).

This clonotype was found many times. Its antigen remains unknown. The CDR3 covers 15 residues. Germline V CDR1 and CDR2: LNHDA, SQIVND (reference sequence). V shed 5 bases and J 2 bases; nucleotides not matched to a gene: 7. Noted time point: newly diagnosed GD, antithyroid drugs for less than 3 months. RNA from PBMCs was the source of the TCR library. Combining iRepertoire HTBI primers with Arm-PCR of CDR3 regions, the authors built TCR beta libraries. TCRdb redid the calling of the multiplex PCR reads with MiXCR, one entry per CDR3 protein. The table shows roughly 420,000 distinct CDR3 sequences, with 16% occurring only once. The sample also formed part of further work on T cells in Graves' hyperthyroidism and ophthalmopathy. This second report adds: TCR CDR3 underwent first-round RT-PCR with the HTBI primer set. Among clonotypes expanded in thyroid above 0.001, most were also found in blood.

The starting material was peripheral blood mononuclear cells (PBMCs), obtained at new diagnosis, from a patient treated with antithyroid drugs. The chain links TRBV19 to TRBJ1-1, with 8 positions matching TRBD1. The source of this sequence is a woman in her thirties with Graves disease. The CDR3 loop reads CASSSPGQVNTEAFF. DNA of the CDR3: TGTGCCAGTAGTTCTCCGGGACAGGTAAACACTGAAGCTTTCTTT.